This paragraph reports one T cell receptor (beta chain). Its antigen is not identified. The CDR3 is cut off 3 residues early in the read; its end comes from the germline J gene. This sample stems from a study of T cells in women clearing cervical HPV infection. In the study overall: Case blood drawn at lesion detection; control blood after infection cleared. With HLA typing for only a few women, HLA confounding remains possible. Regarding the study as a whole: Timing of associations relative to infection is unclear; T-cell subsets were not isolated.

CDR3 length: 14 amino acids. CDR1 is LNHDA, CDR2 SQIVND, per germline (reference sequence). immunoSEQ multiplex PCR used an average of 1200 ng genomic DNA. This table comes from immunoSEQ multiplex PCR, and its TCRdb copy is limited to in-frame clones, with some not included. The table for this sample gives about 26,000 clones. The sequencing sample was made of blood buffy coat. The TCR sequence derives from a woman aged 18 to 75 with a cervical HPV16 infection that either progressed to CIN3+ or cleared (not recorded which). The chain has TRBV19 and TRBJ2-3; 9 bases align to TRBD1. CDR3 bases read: TGTGCCAGTAACCGAGACAGGGGGGGTCAGCCG. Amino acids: CASNRDRGGQP. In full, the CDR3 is CASNRDRGGQPQYF.